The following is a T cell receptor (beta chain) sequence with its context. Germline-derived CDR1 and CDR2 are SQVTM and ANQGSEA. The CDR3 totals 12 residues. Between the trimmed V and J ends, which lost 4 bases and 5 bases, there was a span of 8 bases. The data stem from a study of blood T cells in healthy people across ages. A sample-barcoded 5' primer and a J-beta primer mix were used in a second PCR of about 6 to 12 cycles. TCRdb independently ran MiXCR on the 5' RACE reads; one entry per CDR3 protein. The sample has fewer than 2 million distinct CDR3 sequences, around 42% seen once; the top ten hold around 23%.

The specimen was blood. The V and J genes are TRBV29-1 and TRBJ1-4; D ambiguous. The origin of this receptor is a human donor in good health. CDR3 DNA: TGCAGCGTTGGGTGGAGCAATGAAAAACTGTTTTTT. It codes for CSVGWSNEKLFF.